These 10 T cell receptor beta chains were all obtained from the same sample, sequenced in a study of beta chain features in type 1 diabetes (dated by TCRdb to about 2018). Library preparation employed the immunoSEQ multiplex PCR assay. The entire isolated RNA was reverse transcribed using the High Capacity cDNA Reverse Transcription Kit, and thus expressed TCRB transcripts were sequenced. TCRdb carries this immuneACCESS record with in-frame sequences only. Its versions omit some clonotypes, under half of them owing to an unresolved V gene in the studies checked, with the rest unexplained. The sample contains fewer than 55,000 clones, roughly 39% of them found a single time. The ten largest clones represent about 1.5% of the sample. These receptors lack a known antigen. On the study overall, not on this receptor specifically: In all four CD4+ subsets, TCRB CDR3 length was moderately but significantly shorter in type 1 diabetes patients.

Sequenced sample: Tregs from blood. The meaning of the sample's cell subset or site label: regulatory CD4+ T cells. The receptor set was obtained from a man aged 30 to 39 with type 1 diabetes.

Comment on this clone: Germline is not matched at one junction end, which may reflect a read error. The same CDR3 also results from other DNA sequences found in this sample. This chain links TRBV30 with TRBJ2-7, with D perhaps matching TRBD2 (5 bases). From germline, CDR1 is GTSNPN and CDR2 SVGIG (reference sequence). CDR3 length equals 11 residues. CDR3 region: CALGRGYEQYF. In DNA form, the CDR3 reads TGTGCCTTGGGGAGAGGCTACGAGCAATACTTC.

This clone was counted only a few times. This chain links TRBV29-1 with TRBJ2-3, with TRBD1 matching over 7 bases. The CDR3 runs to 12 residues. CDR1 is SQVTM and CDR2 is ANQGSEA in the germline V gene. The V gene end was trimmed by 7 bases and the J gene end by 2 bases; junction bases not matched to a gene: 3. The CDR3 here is CSGGQSTDTQYF. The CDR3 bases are TGCAGCGGGGGACAGTCCACAGATACGCAGTATTTT.

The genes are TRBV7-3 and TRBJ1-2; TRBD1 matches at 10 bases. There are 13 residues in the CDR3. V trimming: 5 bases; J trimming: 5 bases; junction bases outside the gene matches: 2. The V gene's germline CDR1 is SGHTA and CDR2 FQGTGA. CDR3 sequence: CASSEGQGYGYTF. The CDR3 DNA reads TGTGCCAGCAGCGAGGGACAGGGGTATGGCTACACCTTC. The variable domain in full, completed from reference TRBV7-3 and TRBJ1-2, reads GAGVSQTPSNKVTEKGKYVELRCDPISGHTALYWYRQSLGQGPEFLIYFQGTGAADDSGLPNDRFFAVRPEGSVSTLKIQRTERGDSAVYLCASSEGQGYGYTFGSGTRLTVV.

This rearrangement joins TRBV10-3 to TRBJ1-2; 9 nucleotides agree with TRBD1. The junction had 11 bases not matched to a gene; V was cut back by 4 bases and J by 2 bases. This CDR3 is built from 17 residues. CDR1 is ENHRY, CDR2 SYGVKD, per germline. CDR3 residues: CAISVSGTGFTNYGYTF. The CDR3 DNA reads TGTGCCATCAGTGTGTCCGGGACAGGGTTTACGAACTATGGCTACACCTTC.

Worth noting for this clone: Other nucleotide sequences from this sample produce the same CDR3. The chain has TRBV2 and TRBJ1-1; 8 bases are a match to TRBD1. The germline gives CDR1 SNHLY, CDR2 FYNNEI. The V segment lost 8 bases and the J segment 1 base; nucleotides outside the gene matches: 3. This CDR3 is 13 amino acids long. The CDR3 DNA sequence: TGTGCCAGCTCCGGACAGGGGAACACTGAAGCTTTCTTT. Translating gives CASSGQGNTEAFF. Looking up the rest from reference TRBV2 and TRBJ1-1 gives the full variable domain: EPEVTQTPSHQVTQMGQEVILRCVPISNHLYFYWYRQILGQKVEFLVSFYNNEISEKSEIFDDQFSVERPDGSNFTLKIRSTKLEDSAMYFCASSGQGNTEAFFGQGTRLTVV.

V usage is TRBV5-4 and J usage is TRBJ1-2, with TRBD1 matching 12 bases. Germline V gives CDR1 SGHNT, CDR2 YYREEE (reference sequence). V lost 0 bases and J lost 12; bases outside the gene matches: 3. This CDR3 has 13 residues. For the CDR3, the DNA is TGTGCCAGCAGCTTGGGGGGACAGGGGGCCCACACCTTC. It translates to CASSLGGQGAHTF.

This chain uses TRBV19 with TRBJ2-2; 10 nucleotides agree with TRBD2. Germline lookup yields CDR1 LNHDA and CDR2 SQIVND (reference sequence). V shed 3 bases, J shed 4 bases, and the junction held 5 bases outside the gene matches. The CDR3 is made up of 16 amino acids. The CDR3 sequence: CASSIRVAGGTGELFF. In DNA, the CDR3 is TGTGCCAGTAGTATTCGGGTAGCGGGGGGCACCGGGGAGCTGTTTTTT.

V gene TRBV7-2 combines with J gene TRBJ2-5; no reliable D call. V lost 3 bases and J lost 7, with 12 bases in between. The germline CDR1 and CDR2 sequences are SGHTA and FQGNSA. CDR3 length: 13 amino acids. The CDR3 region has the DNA TGTGCCAGCAGCTTTTCCGACTTGGGGACCCAGTACTTC. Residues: CASSFSDLGTQYF. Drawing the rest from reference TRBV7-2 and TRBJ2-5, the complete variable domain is GAGVSQSPSNKVTEKGKDVELRCDPISGHTALYWYRQSLGQGLEFLIYFQGNSAPDKSGLPSDRFSAERTGGSVSTLTIQRTQQEDSAVYLCASSFSDLGTQYFGPGTRLLVL.

CDR3: CAWSVGLGDTQYF. DNA of the CDR3: TGTGCCTGGAGCGTTGGACTAGGGGATACGCAGTATTTT. This chain connects TRBV30 to TRBJ2-3; TRBD2 matches 7 bases. Trimming took 3 bases from V and 6 from J; bases not matched to a gene: 6. The CDR3 spans 13 residues. Germline values: CDR1 GTSNPN, CDR2 SVGIG (reference sequence).

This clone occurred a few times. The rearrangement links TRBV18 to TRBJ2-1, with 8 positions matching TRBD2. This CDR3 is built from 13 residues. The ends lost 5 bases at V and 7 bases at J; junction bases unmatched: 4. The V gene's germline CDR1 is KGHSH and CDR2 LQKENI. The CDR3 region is CASSSGSENEQFF. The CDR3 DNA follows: TGTGCCAGCTCAAGCGGGAGTGAAAATGAGCAGTTCTTC.